This T cell receptor beta chain was identified in a study of T cells in Graves' hyperthyroidism and ophthalmopathy. Whole-study context: The blood sample was taken at first diagnosis, before treatment began.

The investigators amplified TCR beta CDR3 regions from RNA transcripts. With the HTBI primer set, the TCR CDR3 went through a first round of RT-PCR. TCRdb used MiXCR to reprocess the multiplex PCR reads, holding one entry per CDR3 protein. Of approximately 400,000 distinct CDR3 sequences listed, approximately 14% are singletons. Germline values: CDR1 KGHSH, CDR2 LQKENI. Unmatched junction bases numbered 10, after V lost 5 bases and J lost 4 bases. This CDR3 has 15 amino acids. Study-level points and caveats: In simple terms, a model built on 13 V-J features told ophthalmopathy apart from stable hyperthyroidism.

Only a few counts were recorded for this clonotype. Its antigen is undetermined. Absence of ophthalmopathy progression within 18 months defined stable Graves' hyperthyroidism. The specimen sequenced was blood. The V and J genes are TRBV18 and TRBJ1-2; 7 bases are shared with TRBD1. The clonotype comes from a woman under 30 with Graves' hyperthyroidism. In DNA, the CDR3 is TGTGCCAGCTCATCAACAGGGGACGGCAGCTATGGCTACACCTTC. It translates to CASSSTGDGSYGYTF.